Listed here is a single T cell receptor beta chain. Its antigen is not identified. This sample is part of a study of tumor-infiltrating lymphocytes in localized non-small cell lung cancer. The study's findings and limits: Tumors had more T cell infiltration than uninvolved lung, per TCRbeta sequencing and CD3 counts. Tumor T-cell fraction was not associated with recurrence-free survival. Different pieces of the same tissue were used for each assay.

CDR3 length: 18 residues. Germline CDR1 reads SGHRS; CDR2 reads YFSETQ. Trimming took 0 bases from V and 2 from J; bases not matched to a gene: 9. Profiled with immunoSEQ multiplex PCR; TCRdb holds only in-frame clones, not every one. Among 8,500 to 13,000 clones listed, approximately 64% were seen once. Sequencing was done on a sample of lung tumor tissue. J is TRBJ2-3 and V is TRBV5-1, with 10 bases identical to TRBD2. This clonotype was obtained from a human donor with non-small cell lung cancer. The chain's CDR3 is CASSLVSSGSRATDTQYF. CDR3 DNA sequence: TGCGCCAGCAGCTTGGTTTCTAGCGGGAGTAGGGCCACAGATACGCAGTATTTT.